Listed here are 21 T cell receptor beta chains from one sample, sequenced in a study of blood T cell repertoires in COVID-19. Produced via immunoSEQ multiplex PCR; TCRdb's table is partial and in-frame only. The sample carries a few hundred thousand clones, approximately 90% recorded once. The sample comprised PBMCs or T cells enriched from blood (not recorded which). All receptors come from a woman aged 60 to 75 in a cohort exposed to, infected with or recovered from COVID-19 (not recorded which).

The V and J genes are TRBV4-2 and TRBJ2-7, with TRBD2 identical over 7 bases. V shed 2 bases, J shed 1 base, and the junction held 8 bases outside the gene matches. Looked up from germline, CDR1 is LGHNA and CDR2 is YNFKEQ. There are 16 residues in the CDR3. The CDR3 here is CASSQTGTTASYEQYF. DNA of the CDR3: TGTGCCAGCAGCCAAACCGGGACTACCGCTTCCTACGAGCAGTACTTC.

This clone was seen a few times. Other DNA sequences in the sample encode the same CDR3. The rearrangement links TRBV28 to TRBJ2-7, with a possible D match to TRBD2 (5 bases). Germline V lookup: CDR1 MDHEN, CDR2 SYDVKM. The ends were cut back, 2 bases at V and 1 base at J, with 6 bases in the middle. The CDR3 length is 13 residues. This chain's CDR3 is CASSLGGSYEQYF. CDR3 nucleotides: TGTGCCAGCAGTTTAGGAGGATCCTACGAGCAGTACTTC.

The gene calls are TRBV7-2 and TRBJ2-7; weak D call: TRBD1 (6 bases). CDR3 length: 13 residues. Trimming pared 1 base from V and 6 bases from J, leaving 10 bases between. Germline V gene lookup returns CDR1 SGHTA and CDR2 FQGNSA. The CDR3: CASSLGRGGEQYF. CDR3 sequence (DNA): TGTGCCAGCAGCTTAGGAAGAGGGGGCGAGCAGTACTTC.

The V and J genes are TRBV28 and TRBJ2-1; possible D gene TRBD1, 6 bases. Germline V gene sequence: CDR1 MDHEN, CDR2 SYDVKM. This CDR3 is 16 amino acids long. Trimming cost V 7 bases and J 0 bases, with 16 bases left between them. DNA for the CDR3: TGTGCCAGCATCGCAGCAGGGGCCTACTCCTACAATGAGCAGTTCTTC. This translates into CASIAAGAYSYNEQFF.

The V call is TRBV7-2, the J call TRBJ2-1; 13 positions agree with TRBD2. Germline CDR1 SGHTA, CDR2 FQGNSA. This CDR3 is 19 amino acids long. The V and J ends lost 5 bases and 8 bases, in that order; junction bases with no gene match: 18. The CDR3 bases are TGTGCCAGCAGCCCATACCGTGCGACTAGCGGGAGGCCTCTGGATGAGCAGTTCTTC. Its translation is CASSPYRATSGRPLDEQFF.

The chain employs TRBV18 and TRBJ2-1; a weak D match, TRBD2 (6 bases). CDR1 and CDR2 (germline): KGHSH, LQKENI. The CDR3 is 15 residues long. The V and J ends lost 5 bases and 4 bases respectively, with 15 bases between them. The CDR3 DNA follows: TGTGCCAGCTCAAGGGCTAGCGATGTTTACAATGAGCAGTTCTTC. Protein: CASSRASDVYNEQFF.

The CDR3 is CASSGTTRNTGELFF. The CDR3 nucleotides are TGTGCCAGCAGTGGTACTACCAGGAACACCGGGGAGCTGTTTTTT. The chain employs TRBV25-1 and TRBJ2-2; D remains ambiguous. This CDR3 comprises 15 residues. V was clipped by 4 bases and J by 1 base, with 10 bases between them. Germline V gene data show CDR1 as MGHDK and CDR2 as SYGVNS.

The rearrangement links TRBV18 to TRBJ2-1; 9 nucleotides align to TRBD2. Germline lookup yields CDR1 KGHSH and CDR2 LQKENI. The trim removed 0 bases at V and 4 bases at J, leaving 4 bases unmatched. The CDR3 runs 16 residues. The CDR3 loop reads CASSPPASGAYNEQFF. Written as DNA, the CDR3 is TGTGCCAGCTCACCACCCGCTAGCGGGGCTTACAATGAGCAGTTCTTC.

The chain joins TRBV2 to TRBJ2-2; the D gene is possibly TRBD2 (5 bases). The CDR3 loop spans 13 amino acids. The germline V gene has CDR1 SNHLY and CDR2 FYNNEI. The ends were cut back, 3 bases at V and 7 bases at J, with 9 bases in the middle. The CDR3 sequence is CASSDGLDGELFF. The CDR3 DNA sequence: TGTGCCAGCAGTGACGGACTCGACGGGGAGCTGTTTTTT.

This chain joins TRBV11-2 and TRBJ2-6; a possible D gene is TRBD2 (6 bases). The V end was cut by 1 base, the J end by 1 base, with 11 bases between. This CDR3 is 17 amino acids long. Germline V gene sequence: CDR1 SGHAT, CDR2 FQNNGV. This CDR3 is CASSLAAGGSGANVLTF. CDR3 bases: TGTGCCAGCAGCTTAGCGGCCGGGGGATCTGGGGCCAACGTCCTGACTTTC.

This clone appeared a few times. The chain uses TRBV27 and TRBJ2-7; 11 nucleotides agree with TRBD2. Germline-derived CDR1 and CDR2 are MNHEY and SMNVEV (reference sequence). V lost 5 bases to trimming and J lost 0 bases; unmatched junction nucleotides: 3. The CDR3 is 15 amino acids. The CDR3 DNA reads TGTGCCAGCAGTGCAGGGACTAGCGGCTCCTACGAGCAGTACTTC. Protein sequence: CASSAGTSGSYEQYF.

The rearrangement links TRBV6-1 to TRBJ2-1, with TRBD1 matching over 8 bases. Trimming cost V 4 bases and J 7 bases; bases outside gene matches: 24. Germline V CDR1 and CDR2: MNHNS, SASEGT. CDR3 length: 20 residues. Here the CDR3 DNA reads TGTGCCAGCAGTGGGCCGACAGGGGCCGACTCACCCTTTGGATGGAATGAGCAGTTCTTC. It encodes CASSGPTGADSPFGWNEQFF.

The V call is TRBV7-3, the J call TRBJ2-1; D unresolved. The germline gives CDR1 SGHTA, CDR2 FQGTGA. The V gene lost 2 bases and the J gene lost 10 bases, with 6 bases spanning the gap. The CDR3 spans 11 residues. The CDR3 DNA reads as TGTGCCAGCAGCTTAGGAGCAGAGCAGTTCTTC. As protein: CASSLGAEQFF.

On this clone: One junction end disagrees with the germline gene, perhaps due to a read error. J is TRBJ2-2 and V is TRBV18; TRBD2 aligns across 11 bases. The CDR3 length is 15 residues. Germline lookup yields CDR1 KGHSH and CDR2 LQKENI. The DNA of the CDR3 is TGTGCCAGCTCGCCACTAGCGGGAGACACCGGGGAGCTGTTTTTT. Its protein is CASSPLAGDTGELFF.

This chain links TRBV15 with TRBJ2-7; TRBD1 matches at 8 bases. CDR1 is LNHNV and CDR2 is YYDKDF in the germline V gene (reference sequence). V gave up 5 bases and J gave up 0 bases; unmatched junction bases: 3. This CDR3 is built from 14 residues. CDR3 in DNA: TGTGCCACCAGCCCGGACAGGGTCTCCTACGAGCAGTACTTC. This sequence encodes CATSPDRVSYEQYF.

This chain uses TRBV27 with TRBJ1-6, with 8 bases lining up with TRBD1. This CDR3 contains 15 residues. CDR1 is MNHEY, CDR2 SMNVEV, per germline (reference sequence). Germline trimming cut 6 bases from V and 8 bases from J; bases unmatched to any gene: 9. The CDR3 sequence: CASRVQGAFHSPLHF. The DNA for the CDR3 is TGTGCCAGCAGAGTTCAGGGGGCCTTTCATTCACCCCTCCACTTT.

The V call is TRBV30, the J call TRBJ2-3, with 16 bases fitting TRBD2. This CDR3 has 16 residues. Germline V CDR1 and CDR2: GTSNPN, SVGIG (reference sequence). Trimming removed 4 bases from V and 4 bases from J; junction bases left unmatched: 5. CDR3 in amino acids: CAWTPGLAGGPDTQYF. As DNA, the CDR3 is TGTGCCTGGACCCCGGGACTAGCGGGAGGGCCAGATACGCAGTATTTT. Using reference TRBV30 and TRBJ2-3 for the parts outside the CDR3, the full variable domain is SQTIHQWPATLVQPVGSPLSLECTVEGTSNPNLYWYRQAAGRGLQLLFYSVGIGQISSEVPQNLSASRPQDRQFILSSKKLLLSDSGFYLCAWTPGLAGGPDTQYFGPGTRLTVL.

The V and J genes are TRBV6-5 and TRBJ2-7, with 7 bases identical to TRBD2. The germline gives CDR1 MNHEY, CDR2 SVGAGI. The junction had 13 bases not matched to a gene; V was cut back by 9 bases and J by 5 bases. CDR3 length: 14 residues. CDR3 sequence (DNA): TGTGCCAGTACCATCTCCGGGGGGATCCACGAGCAGTACTTC. This translates into CASTISGGIHEQYF.

The chain employs TRBV5-1 and TRBJ2-2; 8 bases map to TRBD1. The ends lost 4 bases at V and 5 bases at J; junction bases unmatched: 4. Germline loops: CDR1 SGHRS, CDR2 YFSETQ. The CDR3 runs to 14 residues. CDR3 DNA: TGCGCCAGCAGCCCGCAGGGGGCGACCGGGGAGCTGTTTTTT. Encoded protein: CASSPQGATGELFF. The variable domain in full, with the rest retrieved from reference TRBV5-1 and TRBJ2-2, is KAGVTQTPRYLIKTRGQQVTLSCSPISGHRSVSWYQQTPGQGLQFLFEYFSETQRNKGNFPGRFSGRQFSNSRSEMNVSTLELGDSALYLCASSPQGATGELFFGEGSRLTVL.

This sequence joins TRBV18 and TRBJ2-7; 8 bases match TRBD2. This CDR3 contains 13 residues. V was pared by 6 bases and J by 3 bases, with 4 bases of the junction left unmatched. CDR1 is KGHSH and CDR2 is LQKENI in the germline V gene. CDR3 bases: TGTGCCAGCTCTCTAAGCGGGGGCTACGAGCAGTACTTC. This codes for CASSLSGGYEQYF. Full variable domain (rest looked up from reference TRBV18 and TRBJ2-7): NAGVMQNPRHLVRRRGQEARLRCSPMKGHSHVYWYRQLPEEGLKFMVYLQKENIIDESGMPKERFSAEFPKEGPSILRIQQVVRGDSAAYFCASSLSGGYEQYFGPGTRLTVT.

The gene calls are TRBV24-1 and TRBJ2-2; tentatively, D is TRBD1 (6 bases). The germline V gene has CDR1 KGHDR and CDR2 SFDVKD. The CDR3 has 16 residues. Trimming stripped 3 bases from V and 5 bases from J, with 15 bases between. The CDR3 loop reads CATSDPHRVETGELFF. For the CDR3, the DNA is TGTGCCACCAGTGATCCCCACAGGGTGGAAACCGGGGAGCTGTTTTTT.